The 25 T cell receptor beta chains listed next were all sequenced from one sample in a study of TIL therapy for anti-PD-1-resistant metastatic lung cancer. Time point meaning: pre-treatment sample, taken before nivolumab and TIL therapy. The tumor samples were excised metastases, mostly pleural nodules or supraclavicular lymph nodes. The immunoSEQ assay was v3. Repertoires were generated with immunoSEQ multiplex PCR, while TCRdb's copy carries only in-frame clones and drops some. This table holds roughly 26,000 clones, about two thirds found once. This specimen was tumor tissue, taken at baseline. These receptors were collected from a person aged 25 to 85 with non-small cell lung cancer.

This chain links TRBV5-1 with TRBJ2-7; 9 bases fit TRBD2. With V trimmed by 5 bases and J by 5 bases, 8 bases remained unmatched. Looked up from germline, CDR1 is SGHRS and CDR2 is YFSETQ. This CDR3 is built from 14 residues. CDR3 protein: CASSRVAGANEQYF. The CDR3 DNA reads as TGCGCCAGCAGTAGGGTAGCGGGGGCGAACGAGCAGTACTTC.

The CDR3 bases are TGTGCCAGCGAGGGAGAGACCTCCTACGAGCAGTACTTC. Encoded protein: CASEGETSYEQYF. The chain links TRBV6-1 to TRBJ2-7, with D maybe TRBD2 (5 bases). V lost 8 bases and J 0 bases, leaving 11 bases between the germline ends. Germline CDR1 is MNHNS and CDR2 is SASEGT. The CDR3 has 13 residues.

The chain is built from TRBV6-5 and TRBJ2-7, with TRBD2 matching over 8 bases. Unmatched junction bases numbered 9, after V lost 2 bases and J lost 3 bases. The germline gives CDR1 MNHEY, CDR2 SVGAGI. The CDR3 runs 16 residues. The CDR3 nucleotides read TGTGCCAGCAGTTACGGACGAAGCGGGGGCCTCTACGAGCAGTACTTC. As protein: CASSYGRSGGLYEQYF.

This sequence joins TRBV4-1 and TRBJ1-5, with a weak D call TRBD1 (5 bases). The CDR3 runs 15 residues. Trimming removed 0 bases at V and 3 bases at J, with 9 bases between. The germline CDR1 and CDR2 sequences are MGHRA and YSYEKL. CDR3 loop: CASSQDVRVNQPQHF. The CDR3 nucleotides read TGCGCCAGCAGCCAAGACGTCAGGGTCAATCAGCCCCAGCATTTT.

V usage is TRBV5-1 and J usage is TRBJ2-1, with no clear D. V was cut by 3 bases and J by 4 bases, with 8 bases left in between. The CDR3 has 13 residues. CDR1 is SGHRS and CDR2 is YFSETQ in the germline V gene. The chain's CDR3 is CASSSDVYNEQFF. DNA for the CDR3: TGCGCCAGCAGCTCCGACGTATACAATGAGCAGTTCTTC.

As for this clone: Sequence at one end of the junction differs from germline and may be a read error. The V gene is TRBV7-7, the J gene TRBJ2-3; D gene uncertain. CDR1 and CDR2 (germline): SSHAT, FNYEAQ (reference sequence). The CDR3 consists of 15 residues. CDR3 nucleotide sequence: TGTGCTAGCAGCTTAGCCCCTTCTAGCACAGATACGCAGTATTTT. This encodes CASSLAPSSTDTQYF. The whole variable domain, remainder taken from reference TRBV7-7 and TRBJ2-3, is GAGVSQSPRYKVTKRGQDVTLRCDPISSHATLYWYQQALGQGPEFLTYFNYEAQPDKSGLPSDRFSAERPEGSISTLTIQRTEQRDSAMYRCASSLAPSSTDTQYFGPGTRLTVL.

The chain employs TRBV6-1 and TRBJ2-1; the D gene could be TRBD1 or TRBD2 (6 bases each). This CDR3 spans 15 amino acids. V was cut by 6 bases and J by 0 bases, with 12 bases left in between. Germline V CDR1 and CDR2: MNHNS, SASEGT. The CDR3, as DNA: TGTGCCAGCAGCGGGGGCACCACCTCCTACAATGAGCAGTTCTTC. Translating gives CASSGGTTSYNEQFF.

This rearrangement joins TRBV4-2 to TRBJ2-4; D may be TRBD2 (5 bases). The CDR3 length is 15 residues. The V end lost 0 bases, the J end lost 4 bases, and 10 bases lay between the germline ends. Germline CDR1 LGHNA, CDR2 YNFKEQ. The CDR3 reads CASSQDQSGKNIQYF. The CDR3 bases are TGTGCCAGCAGCCAAGATCAAAGCGGAAAAAACATTCAGTACTTC.

The chain uses TRBV19 and TRBJ1-1, with TRBD1 matching 9 bases. With 6 bases clipped from V and 4 bases from J, the junction kept 3 bases outside the gene matches. CDR1 is LNHDA and CDR2 is SQIVND in the germline V gene (reference sequence). The CDR3 covers 13 residues. DNA for the CDR3: TGTGCCAGTAGAACAGGGGGCCCCACTGAAGCTTTCTTT. Encoded protein: CASRTGGPTEAFF.

The chain joins TRBV5-1 to TRBJ2-3; 12 bases map to TRBD2. Germline V gene data show CDR1 as SGHRS and CDR2 as YFSETQ. J lost 1 base, V lost 6 bases, and 3 bases had no gene match. The CDR3 covers 15 residues. The CDR3 nucleotides are TGCGCCAGCACGACTAGCGGGGGAGGCACAGATACGCAGTATTTT. This translates into CASTTSGGGTDTQYF.

This clone showed up just a few times. The rearrangement joins TRBV5-1 to TRBJ1-4; 11 bases line up with TRBD1. CDR3 length equals 15 residues. CDR1 is SGHRS, CDR2 YFSETQ, per germline. Trimming cost V 4 bases and J 6 bases; bases outside gene matches: 5. CDR3 in DNA: TGCGCCAGCAGCGACCGGACAGGGGGCGATGAAAAACTGTTTTTT. Its protein is CASSDRTGGDEKLFF.

The sample holds one count of this clone. This rearrangement joins TRBV6-4 to TRBJ2-1; 7 bases are shared with TRBD2. Per the germline V gene, CDR1 is MRHNA and CDR2 is SNTAGT. The trim removed 2 bases at V and 5 bases at J, leaving 18 bases unmatched. The CDR3 spans 19 residues. The CDR3: CASSDVDLRGGGENNEQFF. The DNA for the CDR3 is TGTGCCAGCAGTGACGTCGATTTAAGGGGCGGGGGAGAAAACAATGAGCAGTTCTTC.

The chain joins TRBV7-2 to TRBJ1-1; 9 bases are a match to TRBD1. The V gene's germline CDR1 is SGHTA and CDR2 FQGNSA. This CDR3 has 14 amino acids. V trimming: 6 bases; J trimming: 5 bases; junction bases outside the gene matches: 7. Here the CDR3 reads CASSFNDRGTEAFF. For the CDR3, the DNA is TGTGCCAGCAGTTTCAACGACAGGGGGACTGAAGCTTTCTTT.

The gene calls are TRBV9 and TRBJ1-5, with D tentatively TRBD1 (5 bases). CDR3 size: 17 residues. The germline gives CDR1 SGDLS, CDR2 YYNGEE. V was shortened by 6 bases and J by 4 bases, with 23 bases between the two germline ends. CDR3 sequence: CASIYPGVGATNQPQHF. DNA for the CDR3: TGTGCCAGCATCTATCCGGGGGTCGGGGCAACAAATCAGCCCCAGCATTTT.

A single count supports this clone. This chain links TRBV11-2 with TRBJ1-2, with 8 bases lining up with TRBD1. The CDR3 spans 13 residues. The ends lost 5 bases at V and 7 bases at J; junction bases unmatched: 6. Germline V lookup: CDR1 SGHAT, CDR2 FQNNGV. The CDR3 DNA reads TGTGCCAGCAGCCCGGGACAGGCCTTTGGCTACACCTTC. Encoded protein: CASSPGQAFGYTF. Together with reference TRBV11-2 and TRBJ1-2, the CDR3 gives the full variable domain: EAGVAQSPRYKIIEKRQSVAFWCNPISGHATLYWYQQILGQGPKLLIQFQNNGVVDDSQLPKDRFSAERLKGVDSTLKIQPAKLEDSAVYLCASSPGQAFGYTFGSGTRLTVV.

The J gene is TRBJ1-2, the V gene TRBV6-5; TRBD1 agrees at 7 bases. This CDR3 has 15 residues. Germline CDR1 reads MNHEY; CDR2 reads SVGAGI. V lost 4 bases to trimming and J lost 2 bases; unmatched junction nucleotides: 7. The CDR3 sequence: CASSLTTGFNYGYTF. For the CDR3, the DNA is TGTGCCAGCAGTTTAACGACAGGGTTCAACTATGGCTACACCTTC.

This clone appeared a few times. The chain couples TRBV7-9 to TRBJ2-7, with D hard to call. V was pared by 0 bases and J by 4 bases, with 7 bases between. The CDR3 runs to 13 residues. Germline V gives CDR1 SEHNR, CDR2 FQNEAQ (reference sequence). The CDR3 spells CASSLALRYEQYF. For the CDR3, the DNA is TGTGCCAGCAGCTTAGCGCTTAGGTACGAGCAGTACTTC.

The gene calls are TRBV7-9 and TRBJ2-5; no reliable D call. CDR3 size: 15 residues. V was cut by 5 bases and J by 0 bases, with 13 bases left in between. Germline V gene lookup returns CDR1 SEHNR and CDR2 FQNEAQ (reference sequence). The CDR3 region is CASSPNTWYQETQYF. The CDR3 DNA sequence: TGTGCCAGCAGCCCCAATACTTGGTACCAAGAGACCCAGTACTTC.

V usage is TRBV19 and J usage is TRBJ2-6; D gene uncertain. The CDR3 contains 15 residues. CDR1 is LNHDA, CDR2 SQIVND, per germline (reference sequence). V shed 6 bases and J shed 1 base, with 10 bases lying between them. The CDR3 sequence is CASRSGASGANVLTF. The CDR3 coding sequence is TGTGCCAGTAGATCTGGAGCTTCTGGGGCCAACGTCCTGACTTTC.

By share of the sample, this clone is medium-sized. The chain is built from TRBV9 and TRBJ2-2; maybe TRBD2 (7 bases). This CDR3 has 16 amino acids. Trimming left V 6 bases short and J 3 bases short, with 18 bases between. The germline V gene has CDR1 SGDLS and CDR2 YYNGEE. For the CDR3, the DNA is TGTGCCAGCACGGGGGGCCCCGAATACTACACCGGGGAGCTGTTTTTT. Translating it yields CASTGGPEYYTGELFF. The complete variable domain, with remaining parts taken from reference TRBV9 and TRBJ2-2, reads DSGVTQTPKHLITATGQRVTLRCSPRSGDLSVYWYQQSLDQGLQFLIQYYNGEERAKGNILERFSAQQFPDLHSELNLSSLELGDSALYFCASTGGPEYYTGELFFGEGSRLTVL.

The chain carries TRBV25-1 and TRBJ1-3; no reliable D call. CDR3 length: 13 amino acids. Trimming took 5 bases from V and 0 from J, leaving 5 bases between them. The V gene's germline CDR1 is MGHDK and CDR2 SYGVNS. CDR3 DNA sequence: TGTGCCAGCAGTAGCAACTCTGGAAACACCATATATTTT. The encoded protein is CASSSNSGNTIYF.

The rearrangement uses TRBV29-1 and TRBJ2-2, with 7 bases matching TRBD1. The V and J ends lost 3 bases and 4 bases, in that order; junction bases with no gene match: 5. Germline lookup yields CDR1 SQVTM and CDR2 ANQGSEA. The length of the CDR3 is 14 residues. The CDR3 here is CSVESNRGTGELFF. DNA of the CDR3: TGCAGCGTTGAGAGCAACAGGGGCACCGGGGAGCTGTTTTTT.

This clone was found a few times. The chain is built from TRBV25-1 and TRBJ1-6, with D uncertain. CDR3 length equals 14 residues. The V gene's germline CDR1 is MGHDK and CDR2 SYGVNS. With 4 bases removed from V and 8 bases from J, the gap between germline ends came to 12 bases. CDR3 loop: CASSGGSAYSPLHF. The CDR3 DNA reads as TGTGCCAGCAGTGGGGGTTCCGCTTATTCACCCCTCCACTTT.

The chain couples TRBV27 to TRBJ1-2; 9 bases are shared with TRBD1. Germline CDR1 is MNHEY and CDR2 is SMNVEV (reference sequence). With V trimmed by 3 bases and J by 7 bases, 9 bases remained unmatched. CDR3 length: 15 amino acids. The chain's CDR3 is CASSFNKQGAGGYTF. The CDR3 DNA follows: TGTGCCAGCAGTTTTAATAAACAGGGGGCTGGTGGCTACACCTTC.

This rearrangement joins TRBV7-3 to TRBJ2-3; tentatively, D is TRBD1 (6 bases). Trimming took 5 bases from V and 4 from J, leaving 22 bases between them. There are 17 residues in the CDR3. CDR1 and CDR2 (germline): SGHTA, FQGTGA. CDR3 nucleotides: TGTGCCAGCAGCCACCATTCGCAGGGGATAGGGGCAGATACGCAGTATTTT. This gives the protein CASSHHSQGIGADTQYF.